Each of the 2 T cell receptor beta chains below was sequenced from the same sample in a study of blood T cells in healthy people across ages. A J-beta primer mix and a sample-barcoded 5' primer were used in a second PCR of about 7 to 12 cycles. TCRdb independently ran MiXCR on the 5' RACE reads; one entry per CDR3 protein. This table has around 1,100,000 distinct CDR3 sequences, roughly two fifths appearing once. The sequenced material came from blood. These receptors were collected from a man aged 18-30 years in good health.

Only a few counts were recorded for this clonotype. The chain has TRBV3-1 and TRBJ2-3; D unclear. The CDR3 spans 13 residues. The germline V gene has CDR1 LGHDT and CDR2 YNNKEL (reference sequence). With 3 bases removed from V and 8 bases from J, the gap between germline ends came to 12 bases. CDR3 loop: CASSQGGLSTQYF. As DNA, the CDR3 is TGTGCCAGCAGCCAGGGTGGCTTAAGTACGCAGTATTTT.

The rearrangement joins TRBV6-6 to TRBJ2-3; no firm D call. The length of the CDR3 is 13 residues. In germline, CDR1 is MNHNY, CDR2 SVGAGI (reference sequence). V lost 6 bases and J lost 8, with 15 bases in between. CDR3: CASSSASGGTQYF. The CDR3, as DNA: TGTGCCAGCAGCTCCGCGTCCGGCGGTACGCAGTATTTT.